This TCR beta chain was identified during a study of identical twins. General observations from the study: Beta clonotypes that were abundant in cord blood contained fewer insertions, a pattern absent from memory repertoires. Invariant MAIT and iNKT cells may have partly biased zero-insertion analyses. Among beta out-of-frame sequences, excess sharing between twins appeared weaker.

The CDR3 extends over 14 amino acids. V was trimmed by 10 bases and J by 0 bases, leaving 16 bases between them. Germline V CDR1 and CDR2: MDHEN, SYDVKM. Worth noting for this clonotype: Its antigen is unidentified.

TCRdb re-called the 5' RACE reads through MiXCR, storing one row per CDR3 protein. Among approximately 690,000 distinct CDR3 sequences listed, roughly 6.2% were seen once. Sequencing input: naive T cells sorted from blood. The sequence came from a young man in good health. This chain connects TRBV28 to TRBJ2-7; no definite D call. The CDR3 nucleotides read TGTGCCACTACTGAAGCTCCCTACTCCTACGAGCAGTACTTC. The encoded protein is CATTEAPYSYEQYF.